This TCR beta chain was retrieved from a study of T cell repertoires in cytomegalovirus infection. Across the study: Recently identified HLA-C-restricted and well-studied HLA-B-restricted CMV epitopes were used. TCR beta signatures that were public indicated CMV infection and matching HLA type.

Whole-study findings and limits: CMV carriers with the relevant HLA were identified by cumulative public TCR beta family frequency.

The CDR3 has 14 amino acids. Between the trimmed V and J ends, which lost 5 bases and 3 bases, there was a span of 13 bases. From germline, CDR1 is SGHVS and CDR2 FNYEAQ. Using its own MiXCR run on the reads, TCRdb lists one record per CDR3 protein. The sample holds 600,000 to 700,000 distinct CDR3 sequences; around 30% are singletons and the top ten take 15% to 20%. Notes on this clonotype: Its antigen is unknown.

The origin of this receptor is a human donor in good health (CMV status not recorded). Some clones in this sample may be carry-over from other donors' samples. Specimen: cultured PBMCs, collected from culture after CMV antigen stimulation. The genes are TRBV7-6 and TRBJ2-5, with TRBD2 as a possible D gene (5 bases). The CDR3 sequence is CASSRRADEETQYF. In DNA form, the CDR3 reads TGTGCCAGCAGCCGGCGGGCGGACGAAGAGACCCAGTACTTC.